Reported below is one TCR beta chain. V dropped 4 bases and J dropped 3 bases, with 12 bases sitting between them. Germline-derived CDR1 and CDR2 are LGHNA and YSLEER. This CDR3 region has 14 residues. The sample comes from a study of blood T cells in healthy people across ages. A second PCR of 7 to 11 cycles used a sample-barcoded 5' primer and a J-beta primer mix. Tagging of each cDNA molecule was performed by a template-switch adaptor with 12 random nucleotides. In TCRdb, the 5' RACE reads were re-called with MiXCR into one record per CDR3 protein. The top ten hold 17% of the sample, which has some 900,000 distinct CDR3 sequences, 25% to 30% seen once. PBMCs numbering at least 6.5 million were isolated per sample.

The rearrangement uses TRBV4-3 and TRBJ1-1; D is perhaps TRBD1 (5 bases). This clonotype was obtained from a woman of 80 years or more in good health. The specimen was blood. The DNA of the CDR3 is TGCGCCAGCAGCCCCTTAACGGGGGACACTGAAGCTTTCTTT. Translation gives CASSPLTGDTEAFF.